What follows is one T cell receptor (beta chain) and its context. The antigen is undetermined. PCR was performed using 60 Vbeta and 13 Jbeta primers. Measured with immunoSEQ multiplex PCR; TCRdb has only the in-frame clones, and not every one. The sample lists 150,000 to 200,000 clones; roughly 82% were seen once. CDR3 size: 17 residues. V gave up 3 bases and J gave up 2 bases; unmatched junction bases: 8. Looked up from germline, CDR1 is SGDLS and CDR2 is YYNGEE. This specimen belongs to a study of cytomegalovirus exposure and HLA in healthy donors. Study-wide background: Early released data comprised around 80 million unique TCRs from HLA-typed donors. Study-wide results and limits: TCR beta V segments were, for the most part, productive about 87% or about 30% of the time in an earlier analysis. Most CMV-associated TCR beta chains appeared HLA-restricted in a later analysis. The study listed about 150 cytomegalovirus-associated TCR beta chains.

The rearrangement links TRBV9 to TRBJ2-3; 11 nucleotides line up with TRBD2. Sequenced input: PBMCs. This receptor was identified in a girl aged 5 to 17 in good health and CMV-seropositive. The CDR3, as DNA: TGTGCCAGCAGCGCCCCACTGGGACTAGCGGACACAGATACGCAGTATTTT. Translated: CASSAPLGLADTDTQYF. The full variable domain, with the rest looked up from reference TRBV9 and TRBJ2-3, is DSGVTQTPKHLITATGQRVTLRCSPRSGDLSVYWYQQSLDQGLQFLIQYYNGEERAKGNILERFSAQQFPDLHSELNLSSLELGDSALYFCASSAPLGLADTDTQYFGPGTRLTVL.